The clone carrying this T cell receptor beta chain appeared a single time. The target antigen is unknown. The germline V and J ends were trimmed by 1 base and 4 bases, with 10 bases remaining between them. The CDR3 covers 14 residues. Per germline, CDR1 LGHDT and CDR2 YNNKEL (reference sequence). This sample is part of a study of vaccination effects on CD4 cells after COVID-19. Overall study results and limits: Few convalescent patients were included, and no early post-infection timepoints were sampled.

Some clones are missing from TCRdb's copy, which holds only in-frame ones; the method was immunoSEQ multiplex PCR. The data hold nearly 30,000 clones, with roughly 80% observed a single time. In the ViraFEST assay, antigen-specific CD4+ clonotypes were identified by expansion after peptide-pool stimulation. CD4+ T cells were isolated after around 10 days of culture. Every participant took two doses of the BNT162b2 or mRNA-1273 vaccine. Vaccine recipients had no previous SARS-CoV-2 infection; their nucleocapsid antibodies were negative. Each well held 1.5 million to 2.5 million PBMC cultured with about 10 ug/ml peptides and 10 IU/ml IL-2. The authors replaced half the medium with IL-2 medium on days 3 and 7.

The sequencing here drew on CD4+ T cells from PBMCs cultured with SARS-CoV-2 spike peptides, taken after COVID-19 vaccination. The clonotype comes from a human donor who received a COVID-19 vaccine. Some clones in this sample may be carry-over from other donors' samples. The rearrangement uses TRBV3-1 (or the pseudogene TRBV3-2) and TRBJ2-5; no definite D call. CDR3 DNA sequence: TGTGCCAGCAGCCAAGTTTCCGGATTAGAGACCCAGTACTTC. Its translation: CASSQVSGLETQYF.